This T cell receptor beta chain was profiled in a study of T cell responses to AZD1222 COVID-19 vaccine. Study-wide findings and caveats: Of spike-specific TCRs, nearly half reportedly target regions left unmutated in variants. Sampled repertoires all dated from after the peak T cell response. Spike-specific TCR breadth rose after two AZD1222 doses, and depth rose as well. The donor group comprised mostly white British people and more females; the analysis possibly underestimated clonal diversity.

Concerning this clone itself: Its antigen is still unknown.

TCRdb's copy holds only in-frame clones and misses some; the assay was immunoSEQ multiplex PCR. The table has fewer than 150,000 clones, about 89% seen once. CDR3 length equals 14 residues. Germline CDR1 is MDHEN and CDR2 is SYDVKM. V was pared by 3 bases and J by 6 bases, with 14 bases between. The clonotype comes from an adult who received the AZD1222 COVID-19 vaccine. The sample here was peripheral blood, taken 28 days after the second AZD1222 dose. The chain combines TRBV28 with TRBJ1-2; D gene unclear. Written as DNA, the CDR3 is TGTGCCAGCAGTTTGGGAAGCCTGTGGGATGGCTACACCTTC. Its protein is CASSLGSLWDGYTF.